These 8 T cell receptor beta chains were sequenced from one sample in a study of tumor-infiltrating lymphocytes in localized non-small cell lung cancer. Clones were read by immunoSEQ multiplex PCR, and TCRdb kept only the in-frame ones, dropping some. The sample has some 15,000 clones, 81% seen once. The material sequenced was lung tumor tissue. Every receptor here comes from a human donor with non-small cell lung cancer.

The chain has TRBV11-3 and TRBJ2-7; D gene ambiguous. V gave up 1 base and J gave up 5 bases, with 9 bases separating them. The CDR3 has 13 amino acids. CDR1 and CDR2 from the germline V gene are SGHNT and YENEEA. As DNA, the CDR3 is TGTGCCAGCAGCTTAGGGGCAACCGACGAGCAGTACTTC. Translation: CASSLGATDEQYF. The whole variable domain, filled in from reference TRBV11-3 and TRBJ2-7, reads EAGVVQSPRYKIIEKKQPVAFWCNPISGHNTLYWYLQNLGQGPELLIRYENEEAVDDSQLPKDRFSAERLKGVDSTLKIQPAELGDSAVYLCASSLGATDEQYFGPGTRLTVT.

The chain couples TRBV5-1 to TRBJ2-7, with D perhaps matching TRBD1 (6 bases). V was pared by 2 bases and J by 3 bases, with 9 bases between. CDR1 and CDR2 from the germline V gene are SGHRS and YFSETQ. This CDR3 has 13 amino acids. Written as DNA, the CDR3 is TGCGCCAGCAGCTTAAGGACAGACTACGAGCAGTACTTC. As protein: CASSLRTDYEQYF.

This sequence joins TRBV5-8 and TRBJ2-7; 11 bases agree with TRBD2. Germline values: CDR1 SGHTS, CDR2 YDEGEE. The CDR3 loop spans 16 amino acids. After removal of 4 bases from V and 7 bases from J, the junction contained 13 bases not matched to a gene. The CDR3 here is CASSLRIAGGPREQYF. In DNA, the CDR3 is TGTGCCAGCAGCCTGCGTATAGCGGGAGGGCCTCGGGAGCAGTACTTC.

V and J are TRBV7-3 and TRBJ2-3; 7 bases agree with TRBD2. V shed 2 bases and J 4 bases; nucleotides not matched to a gene: 0. Germline-derived CDR1 and CDR2 are SGHTA and FQGTGA. The CDR3 spans 13 residues. The CDR3 here is CASSLAGADTQYF. The CDR3 DNA follows: TGTGCCAGCAGCTTAGCGGGAGCAGATACGCAGTATTTT.

This clone was picked up one time. CDR3 amino acids: CASSAKADPYNEQFF. In DNA, the CDR3 is TGTGCCAGCAGCGCCAAGGCGGACCCTTACAATGAGCAGTTCTTC. This chain links TRBV7-2 with TRBJ2-1; D call uncertain. Germline V gives CDR1 SGHTA, CDR2 FQGNSA. V was cut by 5 bases and J by 4 bases, with 15 bases left in between. The CDR3 extends over 15 amino acids.

The chain joins TRBV4-2 to TRBJ1-1; D is ambiguous. V was shortened by 0 bases and J by 0 bases, with 11 bases between the two germline ends. The V gene's germline CDR1 is LGHNA and CDR2 YNFKEQ. This CDR3 contains 16 residues. This CDR3 reads CASSQDRNGLNTEAFF. In DNA form, the CDR3 reads TGTGCCAGCAGCCAAGATAGGAACGGACTGAACACTGAAGCTTTCTTT.

The chain uses TRBV9 and TRBJ2-2; 9 bases are a match to TRBD2. CDR1 and CDR2 (germline): SGDLS, YYNGEE. V shed 3 bases and J 3 bases; nucleotides not matched to a gene: 6. The CDR3 contains 16 residues. The CDR3 loop is CASSGGVAGDTGELFF. As DNA, the CDR3 is TGTGCCAGCAGCGGCGGGGTAGCGGGAGACACCGGGGAGCTGTTTTTT.

V gene TRBV2 combines with J gene TRBJ2-7, with D perhaps being TRBD1 or TRBD2 (5 bases each). Between the trimmed V and J ends, which lost 7 bases and 0 bases, there was a span of 13 bases. This CDR3 is built from 14 residues. The germline V gene encodes CDR1 SNHLY and CDR2 FYNNEI. The CDR3 protein is CASTGAVSSYEQYF. The CDR3 nucleotides read TGTGCCAGCACCGGGGCGGTAAGCTCCTACGAGCAGTACTTC.